This T cell receptor beta chain was identified during a study of response to subunit inactivated influenza vaccine. There are 15 residues in the CDR3. Germline CDR1 MGHRA, CDR2 YSYEKL. Trimming cost V 0 bases and J 0 bases, with 9 bases left between them. TCRdb processed the RT-PCR reads anew with MiXCR; each CDR3 protein has one entry. The sample carries a few hundred thousand distinct CDR3 sequences, 13% to 15% recorded once. The chain couples TRBV4-1 to TRBJ2-7, with D perhaps matching TRBD2 (6 bases). The sequences come from PBMCs from blood, collected approximately 13 days after vaccination. This clonotype was sampled from a man in his fifties or sixties who received an inactivated influenza vaccine. CDR3 in DNA: TGCGCCAGCAGCCAAGATGGGAGGAGCTCCTACGAGCAGTACTTC. It specifies CASSQDGRSSYEQYF.